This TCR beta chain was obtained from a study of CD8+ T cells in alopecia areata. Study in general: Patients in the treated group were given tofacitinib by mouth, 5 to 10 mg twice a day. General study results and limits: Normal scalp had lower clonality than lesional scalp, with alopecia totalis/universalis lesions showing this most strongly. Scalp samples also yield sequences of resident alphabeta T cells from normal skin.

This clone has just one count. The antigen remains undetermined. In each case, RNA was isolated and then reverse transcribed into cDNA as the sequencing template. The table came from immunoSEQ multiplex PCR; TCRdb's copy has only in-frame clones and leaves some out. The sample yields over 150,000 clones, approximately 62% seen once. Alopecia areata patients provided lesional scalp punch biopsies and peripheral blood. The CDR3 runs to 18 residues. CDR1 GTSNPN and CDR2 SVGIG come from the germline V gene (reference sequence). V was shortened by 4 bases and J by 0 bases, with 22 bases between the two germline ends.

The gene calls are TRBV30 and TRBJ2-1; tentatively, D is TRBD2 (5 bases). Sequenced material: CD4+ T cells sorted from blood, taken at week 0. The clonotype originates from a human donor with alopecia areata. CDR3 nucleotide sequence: TGTGCCTGGACCGGAGGAGGAGTAGGTCGGAGCTCCTACAATGAGCAGTTCTTC. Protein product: CAWTGGGVGRSSYNEQFF.